A selection of T cell receptor beta chains follows, all from one sample in a study of T cells in Graves' hyperthyroidism and ophthalmopathy. TCRdb called the multiplex PCR reads again in MiXCR, with one record for every CDR3 protein. The profile shows fewer than 600,000 distinct CDR3 sequences, around an eighth of them singletons. The material sequenced was blood. The source is a woman aged 18-29 years with Graves' hyperthyroidism. The CDR3 runs from the conserved cysteine through the conserved F or W. D genes are given only for firm matches. For some rows the clone size is stated as once, few or many, or as a class when expanded; others skip it.

size	V	J	D	DNA	CDR3
many	TRBV2	TRBJ1-2	-	TGTGCCAGCAGTGACATCAGTAACTATGGCTACACCTTC	CASSDISNYGYTF
many	TRBV7-3	TRBJ1-1	-	TGTGCCAGCAGCTCCTCCGGGGGGGCTAACACTGAAGCTTTCTTT	CASSSSGGANTEAFF
many	TRBV11-2	TRBJ2-2	TRBD1	TGTGCCAGCAGCCTGACAGGGGGCCTGGCGACCGGGGAGCTGTTTTTT	CASSLTGGLATGELFF
many	TRBV12-3/TRBV12-4	TRBJ1-4	-	TGTGCCAGCAGTTTAGAGGGACTAGCAACTAATGAAAAACTGTTTTTT	CASSLEGLATNEKLFF
many	TRBV6-1	TRBJ2-2	TRBD2	TGTGCCAGCAGTCCGCTAGCGGGAGGGCCCTCAGGGGCCGGGGAGCTGTTTTTT	CASSPLAGGPSGAGELFF
many	TRBV28	TRBJ2-3	TRBD2	TGTGCCAGCAGTTCACTACCTGCGGGGGTTGGCACAGATACGCAGTATTTT	CASSSLPAGVGTDTQYF
many	TRBV7-9	TRBJ2-5	-	TGTGCCAGCAGCTTAGGGGTAGCCTGGGGCCAAGAGACCCAGTACTTC	CASSLGVAWGQETQYF
many	TRBV3-1	TRBJ1-1	-	TGTGCCAGCAGCCACCCGATGTACACTGAAGCTTTCTTT	CASSHPMYTEAFF
-	TRBV9	TRBJ1-2	TRBD1	TGTGCCAGCAGCGTAGGGGCAGGACAGGGGGATAACTATGGCTACACCTTC	CASSVGAGQGDNYGYTF
-	TRBV3-1	TRBJ2-7	-	TGTGCCAGCAGCCTCAGAAGGCAAGGGAGGTACGAGCAGTACTTC	CASSLRRQGRYEQYF
-	TRBV15	TRBJ2-3	-	TGTGCCACCAGCAGGGAGGGGCTGATCCCAGATACGCAGTATTTT	CATSREGLIPDTQYF
-	TRBV19	TRBJ2-2	TRBD1	TGTGCCAGTAGTCCTCACAGGGGGCGCGCAATCGGGGAGCTGTTTTTT	CASSPHRGRAIGELFF
many	TRBV6-1	TRBJ1-1	-	TGTGCCAGCAGTGAATATTCTTGGGGCACCATGAACACTGAAGCTTTCTTT	CASSEYSWGTMNTEAFF
-	TRBV20-1	TRBJ1-1	-	TGCAGTGCTAGAGATTCCGGTGGAATCTTGAACACTGAAGCTTTCTTT	CSARDSGGILNTEAFF
few	TRBV10-1	TRBJ2-3	TRBD2	TGCGCCAGCAGTGAGGGGACTAGCGGGAGTGGCGATACGCAGTATTTT	CASSEGTSGSGDTQYF
many	TRBV18	TRBJ1-5	-	TGTGCCAGCTCACCCTCTTACTATCAGCCCCAGCATTTT	CASSPSYYQPQHF
many	TRBV19	TRBJ2-5	-	TGTGCCAGTAGCACCCTTCGGGAGACCCAAGAGACCCAGTACTTC	CASSTLRETQETQYF
many	TRBV6-1	TRBJ2-7	-	TGTGCCAGCAGTTCCTGGGACCCTAACAGTTACGAGCAGTACTTC	CASSSWDPNSYEQYF
-	TRBV25-1	TRBJ1-4	-	TGTGCCAGCAGTGACATGCAGGGGCCCCCAGAAAAACTGTTTTTT	CASSDMQGPPEKLFF
-	TRBV25-1	TRBJ1-1	-	TGTGCCAGCAGTGATCCCCTGGGCAGGACGGGGCCGAACACTGAAGCTTTCTTT	CASSDPLGRTGPNTEAFF
many	TRBV12-3/TRBV12-4	TRBJ2-3	TRBD2	TGTGCCAGCAGTTCTAGCGGGACGGCAGATACGCAGTATTTT	CASSSSGTADTQYF
many	TRBV27	TRBJ2-1	-	TGTGCCAGCAGTTTGGGCCATGGATACAATGAGCAGTTCTTC	CASSLGHGYNEQFF
-	TRBV5-1	TRBJ2-1	-	TGCGCCAGCAGCTTGCAGGGTAGCAGCTCCAATGAGCAGTTCTTC	CASSLQGSSSNEQFF
-	TRBV14	TRBJ2-2	-	TGTGCCAGCAGCCAAATGCTGGAGGGGATTTACACCGGGGAGCTGTTTTTT	CASSQMLEGIYTGELFF
many	TRBV24-1	TRBJ1-2	-	TGTGCCACCAGTGGCCGGCCTCCCGGGGGTGGCTACACCTTC	CATSGRPPGGGYTF
many	TRBV11-2	TRBJ2-1	-	TGTGCCAGCAGCGCTGGCGGGGCCTACAATGAGCAGTTCTTC	CASSAGGAYNEQFF
-	TRBV19	TRBJ1-4	-	TGTGCCAGTAGTATACCCGACAGACCAAATGAAAAACTGTTTTTT	CASSIPDRPNEKLFF
many	TRBV5-1	TRBJ2-3	-	TGCGCCAGCAGCTTGGTGAAAGGCACAGATACGCAGTATTTT	CASSLVKGTDTQYF
-	TRBV20-1	TRBJ1-2	-	TGCAGTGCTAGACCACAGGCTAACTATGGCTACACCTTC	CSARPQANYGYTF
many	TRBV10-2	TRBJ1-2	-	TGCGCCAGCAGTGATCACCCGGGGGGCTACACCTTC	CASSDHPGGYTF
many	TRBV7-9	TRBJ2-7	-	TGTGCCAGCAGCTTTTCAGGGGGGAGCTCCTACGAGCAGTACTTC	CASSFSGGSSYEQYF
few	TRBV28	TRBJ1-6	-	TGTGCCAGCAGCTATCCCTCTGGCAGGGATAATTCACCCCTCCACTTT	CASSYPSGRDNSPLHF
few	TRBV29-1	TRBJ1-5	-	TGCAGCGTTTCGACCCCAGAAAGCAATCAGCCCCAGCATTTT	CSVSTPESNQPQHF
many	TRBV6-2/TRBV6-3	TRBJ1-6	-	TGTGCCAGCAAACTAGACAGTGCACCCCTCCACTTT	CASKLDSAPLHF
many	TRBV24-1	TRBJ2-5	-	TGTGCCACCGGGACACCAGAACAAGAGACCCAGTACTTC	CATGTPEQETQYF
many	TRBV12-3/TRBV12-4	TRBJ2-4	-	TGTGCCAGCACCCTACCCCCGGGAAACATTCAGTACTTC	CASTLPPGNIQYF
-	TRBV27	TRBJ2-6	-	TGTGCCAGCAGTTTAATAACTGGGGCCAACGTCCTGACTTTC	CASSLITGANVLTF
many	TRBV19	TRBJ1-5	-	TGTGCCAGTAGTCCAGGGGTTCGGCAGCCCCAGCATTTT	CASSPGVRQPQHF
many	TRBV2	TRBJ1-5	TRBD1	TGTGCCAGCAGGGGGACAGGGCTTGGCAATCAGCCCCAGCATTTT	CASRGTGLGNQPQHF
few	TRBV5-4	TRBJ1-3	-	TGTGCCAGCAGCTTGGGCTCCGCGGCGGGAAACACCATATATTTT	CASSLGSAAGNTIYF
many	TRBV11-2	TRBJ2-1	TRBD2	TGTGCCACCGTTGGCGGGAGTGTTTACAATGAGCAGTTCTTC	CATVGGSVYNEQFF
many	TRBV12-3/TRBV12-4	TRBJ2-5	TRBD2	TGTGCCAGCAGTTTATCTAGCGGGAGTCCAGAGACCCAGTACTTC	CASSLSSGSPETQYF
many	TRBV12-3/TRBV12-4	TRBJ2-1	-	TGTGCCAGCAGTTCCCCGCCGGGCTGGGAGCAGTTCTTC	CASSSPPGWEQFF